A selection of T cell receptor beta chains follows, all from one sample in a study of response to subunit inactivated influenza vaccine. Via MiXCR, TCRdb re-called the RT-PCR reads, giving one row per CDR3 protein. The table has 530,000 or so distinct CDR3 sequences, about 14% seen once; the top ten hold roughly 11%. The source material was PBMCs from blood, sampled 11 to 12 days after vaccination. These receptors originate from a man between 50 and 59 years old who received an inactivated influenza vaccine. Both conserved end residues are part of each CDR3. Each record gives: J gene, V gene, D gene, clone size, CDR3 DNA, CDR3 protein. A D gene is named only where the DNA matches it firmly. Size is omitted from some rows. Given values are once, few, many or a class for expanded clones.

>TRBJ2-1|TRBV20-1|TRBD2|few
TGCAGTGCTACTCCTGAAGGCGGGAGCTCCTACAATGAGCAGTTCTTC
CSATPEGGSSYNEQFF
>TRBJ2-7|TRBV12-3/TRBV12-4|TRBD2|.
TGTGCCAGCAGAGCTCAGACGGGACTAGCGGGAGGGATTCAGTACTTC
CASRAQTGLAGGIQYF
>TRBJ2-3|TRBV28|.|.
TGTGCCAGCAGCCGAAGGGACAACACCCCTGATACGCAGTATTTT
CASSRRDNTPDTQYF
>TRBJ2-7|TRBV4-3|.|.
TGCGCCAGCAGCCAATCGGACCGGGGCTACTACGAGCAGTACTTC
CASSQSDRGYYEQYF
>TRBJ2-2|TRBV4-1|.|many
TGCGCCAGCAGCCAGCAAAGGACGGAAACCGGGGAGCTGTTTTTT
CASSQQRTETGELFF
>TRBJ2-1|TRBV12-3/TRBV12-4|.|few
TGTGCCAACGTTTTGGGGGGTCCTAACAATGAGCAGTTCTTC
CANVLGGPNNEQFF
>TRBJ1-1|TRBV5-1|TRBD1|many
TGCGCCAGCAGCTCACAGGGGGTAGCTTTCTTT
CASSSQGVAFF
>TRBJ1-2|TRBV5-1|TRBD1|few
TGCGCCAGCAGCTTGGAGGCAGGGGGTGGCTACACCTTC
CASSLEAGGGYTF
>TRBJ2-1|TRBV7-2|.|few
TGTGCCAGCAGTTCTATCCCGGGACCCCAGTTCTTC
CASSSIPGPQFF
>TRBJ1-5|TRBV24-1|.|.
TGTGCCACCAGTGATTCGCGGCGGACAGAGGCTTCGGATCAGCCCCAGCATTTT
CATSDSRRTEASDQPQHF
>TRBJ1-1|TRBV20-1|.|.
TGCAGTGCTAGACACGCATTGGGGGACACTGAAGCTTTCTTT
CSARHALGDTEAFF
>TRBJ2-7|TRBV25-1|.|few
TGTGCCAGGCCGGGACGTTACTCCTACGAGCAGTACTTC
CARPGRYSYEQYF
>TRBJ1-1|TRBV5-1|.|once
TGCGCCAGCAGCTTGCGCGGTGCCCAGGGTTCTTTCTTT
CASSLRGAQGSFF
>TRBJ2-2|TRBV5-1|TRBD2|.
TGCGCCAGCAGCACCCCTAGCGGGGCCTTCTCCGGGGAGCTGTTTTTT
CASSTPSGAFSGELFF
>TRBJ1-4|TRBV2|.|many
TGTGCCAGCAAGCGGGGCTTAGCTGAAAAACTGTTTTTT
CASKRGLAEKLFF
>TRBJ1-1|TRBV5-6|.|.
TGTGCCAGCAGCTTTACAGCTACTGAAGCTTTCTTT
CASSFTATEAFF
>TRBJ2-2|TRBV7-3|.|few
TGTGCCAGCAGTTCACAGGGACTGAACACCGGGGAGCTGTTTTTT
CASSSQGLNTGELFF
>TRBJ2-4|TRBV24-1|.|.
TGTGCCACCGGTGACTCCACTAGGACGGGTCAGTACTTC
CATGDSTRTGQYF
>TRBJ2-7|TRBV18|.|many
TGTGCCAGCAGTCCAGACTACGAGCAGTACTTC
CASSPDYEQYF
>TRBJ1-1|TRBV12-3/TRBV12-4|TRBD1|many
TGTGCCAGCAGCCGACGGACAGGGAACACTGAAGCTTTCTTT
CASSRRTGNTEAFF
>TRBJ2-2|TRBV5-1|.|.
TGCGCCAGCACCGCCGCCGGGACGACAGTCGGGGAGCTGTTTTTT
CASTAAGTTVGELFF
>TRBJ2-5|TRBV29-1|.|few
TGCAGCGCTGAAGGCGACCCTCAGGTTCAAGAGACCCAGTACTTC
CSAEGDPQVQETQYF
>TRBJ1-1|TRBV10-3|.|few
TGTGCCATCAGTGAGTCCGGGGGATCAGGCACTGAAGCTTTCTTT
CAISESGGSGTEAFF
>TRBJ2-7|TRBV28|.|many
TGTGCCAGCACCACGTCGGGCAGCTACGAGCAGTACTTC
CASTTSGSYEQYF
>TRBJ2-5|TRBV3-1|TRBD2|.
TGTGCCAGCAGCCAATTTCTGTCTAGCGGGAGAATCGAGACCCAGTACTTC
CASSQFLSSGRIETQYF
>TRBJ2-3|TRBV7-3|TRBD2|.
TGTGCCAGCAGTTCTAGCGGGAAAACAGATACGCAGTATTTT
CASSSSGKTDTQYF
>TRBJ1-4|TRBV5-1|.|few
TGCGCCAGCAGCGTGTCCAAGGCTGTTAATGAAAAACTGTTTTTT
CASSVSKAVNEKLFF
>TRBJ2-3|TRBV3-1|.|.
TGTGCCAGCAGCCAAGGTACCCAGAACACAGATACGCAGTATTTT
CASSQGTQNTDTQYF
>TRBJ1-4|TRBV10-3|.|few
TGTGCCATCAGCAGGGAAAAAGCTAATGAAAAACTGTTTTTT
CAISREKANEKLFF
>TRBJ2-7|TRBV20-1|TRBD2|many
TGCAGTGCTAGGGGGACTAGCGGATCCTACGAGCAGTACTTC
CSARGTSGSYEQYF
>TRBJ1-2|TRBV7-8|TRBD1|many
TGTGCCAGCAGCTTAGTCCAAACAGGGACAGGGATACGCGGCTACACCTTC
CASSLVQTGTGIRGYTF
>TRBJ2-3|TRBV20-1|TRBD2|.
TGCAGTGCTCGGGGCGGGACTAGCGCCGCTACGCAGTATTTT
CSARGGTSAATQYF
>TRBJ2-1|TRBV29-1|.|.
TGCAGCGTTTCCAAATCCGGACACTCCAATGAGCAGTTCTTC
CSVSKSGHSNEQFF
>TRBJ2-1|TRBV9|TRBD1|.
TGTGCCAGCAGCGTAGATGACAGGGTGGATGAGCAGTTCTTC
CASSVDDRVDEQFF
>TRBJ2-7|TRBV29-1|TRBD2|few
TGCAGCGTTCTAGCGGGAAGCTCCTACGAGCAGTACTTC
CSVLAGSSYEQYF
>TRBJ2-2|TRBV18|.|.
TGTGCCAGCTCACCGTCTACTAGCCTAACCGCCGGGGAGCTGTTTTTT
CASSPSTSLTAGELFF
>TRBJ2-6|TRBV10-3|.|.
TGTGCCACCCAGGGGCCGGGCTCTGGGGCCAACGTCCTGACTTTC
CATQGPGSGANVLTF
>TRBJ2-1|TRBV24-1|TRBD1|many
TGTGCCACCAGTGATTCTGTGACAGGGATAGGCAATGAGCAGTTCTTC
CATSDSVTGIGNEQFF
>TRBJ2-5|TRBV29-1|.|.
TGCAGCGCTTCCTTGGCAGGCCTTAGTGAGACCCAGTACTTC
CSASLAGLSETQYF
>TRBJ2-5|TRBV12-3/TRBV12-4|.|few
TGTGCCAGCAGTCAATCCTACCAAGAGACCCAGTACTTC
CASSQSYQETQYF
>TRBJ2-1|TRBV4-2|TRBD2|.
TGTGCCAGCAGCCAAGATCGACTAGCAGCGGATGAGCAGTTCTTC
CASSQDRLAADEQFF
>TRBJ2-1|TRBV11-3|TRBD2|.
TGTGCCAGCAGCTTAGAAGGGACTAGCGCGCGTTACAATGAGCAGTTCTTC
CASSLEGTSARYNEQFF
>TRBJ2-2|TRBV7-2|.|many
TGTGCCAGCAGCTTATACACCGGGGAGCTGTTTTTT
CASSLYTGELFF
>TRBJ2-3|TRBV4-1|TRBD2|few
TGCGCCAGCAGCCAAGATCAGTTCCCTAGGGGAGGGAGCACAGATACGCAGTATTTT
CASSQDQFPRGGSTDTQYF
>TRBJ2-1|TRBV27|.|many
TGTGCCAGCAGTTTATCTGGCAGCAATGAGCAGTTCTTC
CASSLSGSNEQFF
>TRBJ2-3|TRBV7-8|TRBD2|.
TGTGCCAGCAGCAGCGGACTAGCCCGCTTATCAGATACGCAGTATTTT
CASSSGLARLSDTQYF
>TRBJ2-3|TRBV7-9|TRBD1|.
TGTGCCAGCAGCCTGGGACAGGGGGCAAACACAGATACGCAGTATTTT
CASSLGQGANTDTQYF
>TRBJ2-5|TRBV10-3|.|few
TGTGCCATCAGTGAGGTTTCAGCGAAAGAGACCCAGTACTTC
CAISEVSAKETQYF
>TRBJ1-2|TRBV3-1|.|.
TGTGCCAGCAGCCAGTTGCTTGGGAACTATGGCTACACCTTC
CASSQLLGNYGYTF
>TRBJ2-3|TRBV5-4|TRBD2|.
TGTGCCAGCAGCTCGACTAGCGGGGGGGCCTTTACGCAGTATTTT
CASSSTSGGAFTQYF
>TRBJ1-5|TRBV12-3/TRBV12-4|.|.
TGTGCCAGCAGTGACATGAGGGGCCAGCCCCAGCATTTT
CASSDMRGQPQHF
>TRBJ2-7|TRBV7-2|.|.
TGTGCCAGCAGCATAGACAGCTACGAGCAGTACTTC
CASSIDSYEQYF
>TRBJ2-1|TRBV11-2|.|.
TGTGCCAGCAGCTTAGAGAGGTGGAGGAGCTCCTACAATGAGCAGTTCTTC
CASSLERWRSSYNEQFF
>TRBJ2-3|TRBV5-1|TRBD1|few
TGCGCCAGCAGCTCGGGGACAGGGCCAAGCACAGATACGCAGTATTTT
CASSSGTGPSTDTQYF
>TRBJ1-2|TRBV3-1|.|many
TGTGCCAGCAGCCAACAGGGAAACTATGGCTACACCTTC
CASSQQGNYGYTF
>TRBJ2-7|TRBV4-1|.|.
TGCGCCAGCAGCCAAGATTCGGTAGAGATCTCCTACGAGCAGTACTTC
CASSQDSVEISYEQYF
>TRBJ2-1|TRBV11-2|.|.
TGTGCCAGCAGTCCGGCCAAGGGACACTACAATGAGCAGTTCTTC
CASSPAKGHYNEQFF
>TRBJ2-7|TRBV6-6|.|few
TGTGCCAGCAGTTACTCGACGAGTTACGAGCAGTACTTC
CASSYSTSYEQYF
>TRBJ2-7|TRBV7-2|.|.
TGTGCCAGCAGCTTAGGACTCAAGCTTTACGAGCAGTACTTC
CASSLGLKLYEQYF
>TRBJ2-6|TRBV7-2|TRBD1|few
TGTGCCAGCAGCCGCAGGGGGCTTGGGGCCAACGTCCTGACTTTC
CASSRRGLGANVLTF